These 13 T cell receptor beta chains were sequenced from one sample in a study of cytomegalovirus exposure and HLA in healthy donors. TCRdb keeps only in-frame clones here, not all; method: immunoSEQ multiplex PCR. This sample carries approximately 160,000 clones, approximately 88% of them seen once, and the ten largest clones take around 3.4%. Sequences were obtained from PBMCs. The receptors derive from a woman aged 18-30 years in good health and CMV-seropositive.

The count of this clone is one. The gene calls are TRBV23-1 and TRBJ2-1, with TRBD2 identical over 12 bases. TRBV23-1 is an ORF; its function is uncertain. V shed 4 bases and J 10 bases; nucleotides not matched to a gene: 5. The CDR3 extends over 14 amino acids. The CDR3 protein is CASSRVTSGGEQFF. The CDR3 DNA is TGCGCCAGCAGTCGGGTGACTAGCGGGGGAGAGCAGTTCTTC.

The chain employs TRBV6-1 and TRBJ2-4; 7 bases agree with TRBD1. The CDR3 has 12 residues. The germline V gene encodes CDR1 MNHNS and CDR2 SASEGT. V lost 4 bases, J lost 8 bases, and 2 bases stayed unmatched. The CDR3, as DNA: TGTGCCAGCAGTGTGCAGGGGGACATTCAGTACTTC. Its translation: CASSVQGDIQYF.

The chain employs TRBV19 and TRBJ2-7; a weak D match, TRBD2 (6 bases). Trimming pared 4 bases from V and 2 bases from J, leaving 18 bases between. The CDR3 contains 16 residues. Looked up from germline, CDR1 is LNHDA and CDR2 is SQIVND (reference sequence). DNA for the CDR3: TGTGCCAGTAGTACCTATAGCGTTAGCGGAGCCTACGAGCAGTACTTC. This translates into CASSTYSVSGAYEQYF.

The rearrangement uses TRBV6-1 and TRBJ2-7; a possible D gene is TRBD1 (5 bases). Per the germline V gene, CDR1 is MNHNS and CDR2 is SASEGT. The V end was cut by 1 base, the J end by 2 bases, with 18 bases between. The CDR3 extends over 17 amino acids. The CDR3 DNA is TGTGCCAGCAGTGAAGAAGGGCAGGGAACCGCCCCCTACGAGCAGTACTTC. Translation gives CASSEEGQGTAPYEQYF.

V usage is TRBV10-1 and J usage is TRBJ1-1; no clear D gene. The germline V gene has CDR1 WNHNN and CDR2 SYGVQD (reference sequence). V shed 3 bases and J shed 0 bases, with 8 bases lying between them. The CDR3 sequence is 14 residues long. The CDR3 coding sequence is TGCGCCAGCAGTGAAGGAGGGATGAACACTGAAGCTTTCTTT. This codes for CASSEGGMNTEAFF.

The V gene is TRBV11-2, the J gene TRBJ2-7, with D perhaps TRBD2 (6 bases). Germline CDR1 SGHAT, CDR2 FQNNGV. The CDR3 extends over 15 amino acids. The V and J ends lost 1 base and 6 bases respectively, with 16 bases between them. CDR3 coding DNA: TGTGCCAGCAGCTTAGTCGGTGGCATGGGGGGCGAGCAGTACTTC. Protein: CASSLVGGMGGEQYF.

The rearrangement uses TRBV7-3 and TRBJ2-6, with D possibly matching TRBD1 (6 bases). The V and J ends lost 4 bases and 2 bases respectively, with 15 bases between them. This CDR3 is built from 17 residues. CDR1 is SGHTA and CDR2 is FQGTGA in the germline V gene. CDR3 region: CASSSITGFPGANVLTF. In DNA form, the CDR3 reads TGTGCCAGCAGCTCCATAACAGGGTTCCCTGGGGCCAACGTCCTGACTTTC. Drawing the rest from reference TRBV7-3 and TRBJ2-6, the complete variable domain is GAGVSQTPSNKVTEKGKYVELRCDPISGHTALYWYRQSLGQGPEFLIYFQGTGAADDSGLPNDRFFAVRPEGSVSTLKIQRTERGDSAVYLCASSSITGFPGANVLTFGAGSRLTVL.

The chain joins TRBV4-2 to TRBJ2-1; 11 bases fit TRBD2. The germline V gene has CDR1 LGHNA and CDR2 YNFKEQ. This CDR3 is built from 17 residues. The ends lost 4 bases at V and 0 bases at J; junction bases unmatched: 5. CDR3 in DNA: TGTGCCAGCAGCCCGACTAGCGGGGAGAGCTCCTACAATGAGCAGTTCTTC. As protein: CASSPTSGESSYNEQFF.

V is TRBV18 and J is TRBJ2-7, with 10 bases identical to TRBD2. J gave up 6 bases and V 8 bases, and 10 bases lay outside the gene matches. Germline assignment: CDR1 KGHSH and CDR2 LQKENI. The CDR3 length is 14 residues. CDR3 residues: CASRGGLAGAEQYF. In DNA form, the CDR3 reads TGTGCCAGCCGGGGAGGGCTAGCGGGAGCCGAGCAGTACTTC.

This clone was observed a single time. The chain recombines TRBV7-9 with TRBJ2-1, with a possible D match to TRBD2 (5 bases). V shed 3 bases and J shed 3 bases, with 12 bases lying between them. The CDR3 runs 15 residues. CDR1 is SEHNR, CDR2 FQNEAQ, per germline (reference sequence). CDR3 bases: TGTGCCAGCAGCTTGGACTCGCAACTCTACAATGAGCAGTTCTTC. Encoded protein: CASSLDSQLYNEQFF.

This chain links TRBV6-5 with TRBJ2-7, with 10 bases fitting TRBD2. The germline V gene has CDR1 MNHEY and CDR2 SVGAGI. The CDR3 extends over 14 amino acids. Trimming removed 6 bases from V and 5 bases from J; junction bases left unmatched: 7. Written as DNA, the CDR3 is TGTGCCAGCAGGCCGGGACTAGCGATCCACGAGCAGTACTTC. Protein sequence: CASRPGLAIHEQYF.

The genes are TRBV27 and TRBJ2-2, with D uncertain. The CDR3 totals 14 residues. Deletions cut 0 bases from V and 3 bases from J, with 5 bases between. Germline V gene data show CDR1 as MNHEY and CDR2 as SMNVEV (reference sequence). The CDR3 DNA sequence: TGTGCCAGCAGTTTATCCCCAGACACCGGGGAGCTGTTTTTT. Protein product: CASSLSPDTGELFF.

V is TRBV11-3 and J is TRBJ2-3; tentatively, D is TRBD2 (6 bases). Between the trimmed V and J ends, which lost 5 bases and 3 bases, there was a span of 18 bases. The CDR3 loop spans 16 amino acids. Germline CDR1 reads SGHNT; CDR2 reads YENEEA. The chain's CDR3 is CASSLHWLASTDTQYF. As DNA, the CDR3 is TGTGCCAGCAGCCTGCACTGGCTAGCGTCGACAGATACGCAGTATTTT.